This T cell receptor beta chain was obtained from a study of blood T cells in healthy people across ages. General observations from the study: Roughly linear age-related decline in beta diversity appeared, significant by age around 42. Because sorting was not performed, PBMCs prevented conclusive naive versus antigen-experienced comparison.

The authors ran a second PCR of 7 to 11 cycles using a sample-barcoded 5' primer and a J-beta primer mix. All samples yielded 2.5 million or more CDR3-containing paired-end reads. Using its own MiXCR run on the 5' RACE reads, TCRdb lists one record per CDR3 protein. The repertoire holds more than 1 million distinct CDR3 sequences, with around 43% as singletons. Points on this clonotype: Its specificity is unknown.

Input material: blood. The clonotype comes from a woman in her sixties or seventies in good health.

CDR3 DNA sequence: TGTGCCAGCAGCTTACCGCTAGATTGGTATGAGCAGTTCTTC. Protein sequence: CASSLPLDWYEQFF. The chain recombines TRBV7-9 with TRBJ2-1; D is uncertain. This CDR3 has 14 residues. Trimming removed 2 bases from V and 8 bases from J, with 13 bases in between. Germline CDR1 reads SEHNR; CDR2 reads FQNEAQ (reference sequence).